The 4 T cell receptor beta chains below all came from one sample that was sequenced in a study of shared clonotypes between healthy human individuals. The table came from immunoSEQ multiplex PCR; TCRdb's copy has only in-frame clones and leaves some out. The sample carries more than 200,000 clones, 65% recorded once. Source material: memory CD4+ T cells sorted from blood. The subset is: CD45RA-negative fraction. The origin of the receptors is a young man in good health.

Turning to this clone: Germline is not matched at one junction end, which may reflect a read error. The rearrangement joins TRBV7-9 to TRBJ1-2; D is unresolved. The V gene's germline CDR1 is SEHNR and CDR2 FQNEAQ (reference sequence). There are 10 residues in the CDR3. In DNA form, the CDR3 reads TGTGCCAGCAGCTTAGGTTCCGAGAACTTC. It encodes CASSLGSENF.

V is TRBV5-6 and J is TRBJ2-1, with 8 bases lining up with TRBD2. The CDR3 is 14 amino acids. V lost 3 bases, J lost 10 bases, and 9 bases stayed unmatched. The germline CDR1 and CDR2 sequences are SGHDT and YYEEEE. CDR3 sequence (DNA): TGTGCCAGCAGCTCGAGCGGGAGCCTGAACGAGCAGTTCTTC. Translation: CASSSSGSLNEQFF.

There are a few counts of this clone. The chain links TRBV28 to TRBJ2-1; 7 nucleotides match TRBD2. The junction had 11 bases not matched to a gene; V was cut back by 6 bases and J by 6 bases. In germline, CDR1 is MDHEN, CDR2 SYDVKM. The CDR3 sequence is 15 residues long. The CDR3 sequence is CASRLRSGAFNEQFF. CDR3 bases: TGTGCCAGCAGATTGAGAAGCGGGGCTTTCAATGAGCAGTTCTTC.

This clone was recorded a few times. The chain couples TRBV5-6 to TRBJ1-2; 9 nucleotides align to TRBD1. CDR3 length: 17 amino acids. The germline V gene has CDR1 SGHDT and CDR2 YYEEEE. The V gene end was trimmed by 4 bases and the J gene end by 0 bases; junction bases not matched to a gene: 10. CDR3: CASSPSWTGATNYGYTF. DNA for the CDR3: TGTGCCAGCAGCCCAAGTTGGACAGGGGCGACTAACTATGGCTACACCTTC.